The T cell receptor (beta chain) under discussion was sequenced for a study of T cell responses to AZD1222 COVID-19 vaccine. This clone has just a few counts. Antigen: not known. Germline values: CDR1 WSHSY, CDR2 SAAADI. This CDR3 is built from 14 residues. V trimming: 5 bases; J trimming: 1 base; junction bases outside the gene matches: 4. Findings of the study overall: Reportedly, nearly half the spike-specific TCRs target unmutated variant regions.

TCRdb's table, derived via immunoSEQ multiplex PCR, lists solely in-frame clones and lacks some. The repertoire consists of 85,000 to 90,000 clones, with about 88% occurring once and the leading ten covering roughly 5.1%. The sample in question was peripheral blood, obtained 28 days after the second AZD1222 dose. This receptor was taken from an adult who received the AZD1222 COVID-19 vaccine. The chain has TRBV10-2 and TRBJ1-1; 7 bases line up with TRBD1. In DNA, the CDR3 is TGCGCCAGCAGTCCCGGGACAGCGAACACTGAAGCTTTCTTT. Its protein is CASSPGTANTEAFF.